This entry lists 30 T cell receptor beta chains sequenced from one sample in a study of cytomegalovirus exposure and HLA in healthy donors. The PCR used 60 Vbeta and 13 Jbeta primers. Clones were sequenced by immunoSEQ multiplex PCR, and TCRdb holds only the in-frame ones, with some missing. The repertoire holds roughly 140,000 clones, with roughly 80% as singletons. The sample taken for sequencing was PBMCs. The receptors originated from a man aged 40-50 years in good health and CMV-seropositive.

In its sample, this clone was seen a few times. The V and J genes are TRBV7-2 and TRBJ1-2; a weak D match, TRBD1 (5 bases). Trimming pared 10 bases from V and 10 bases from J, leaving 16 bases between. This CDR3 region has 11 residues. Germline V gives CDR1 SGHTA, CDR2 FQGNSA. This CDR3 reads CAILRVPDYTF. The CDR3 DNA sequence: TGTGCCATCCTCAGGGTCCCTGACTACACCTTC.

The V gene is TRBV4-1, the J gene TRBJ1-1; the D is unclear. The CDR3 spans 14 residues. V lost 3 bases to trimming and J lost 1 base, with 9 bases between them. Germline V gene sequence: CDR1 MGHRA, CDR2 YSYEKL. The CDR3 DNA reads TGCGCCAGCAGCCAGCAACACAGGAACACTGAAGCTTTCTTT. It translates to CASSQQHRNTEAFF.

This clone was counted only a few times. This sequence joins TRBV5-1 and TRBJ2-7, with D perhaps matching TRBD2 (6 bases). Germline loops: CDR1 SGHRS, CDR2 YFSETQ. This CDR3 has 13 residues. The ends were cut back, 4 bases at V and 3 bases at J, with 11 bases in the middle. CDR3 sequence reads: CASSAGYFYEQYF. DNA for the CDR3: TGCGCCAGCAGCGCGGGATACTTCTACGAGCAGTACTTC.

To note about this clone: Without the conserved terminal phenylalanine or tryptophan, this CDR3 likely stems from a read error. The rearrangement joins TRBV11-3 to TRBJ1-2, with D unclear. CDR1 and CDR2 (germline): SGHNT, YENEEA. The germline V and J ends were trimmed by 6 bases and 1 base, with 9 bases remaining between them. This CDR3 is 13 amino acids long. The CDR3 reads CASSSGLNYGYTL. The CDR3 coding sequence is TGTGCCAGCAGTTCCGGCCTTAACTATGGCTACACCCTC.

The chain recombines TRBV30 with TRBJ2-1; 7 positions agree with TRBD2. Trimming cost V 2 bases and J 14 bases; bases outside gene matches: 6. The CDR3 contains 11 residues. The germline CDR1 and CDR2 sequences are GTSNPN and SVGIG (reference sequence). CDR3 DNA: TGTGCCTGGAGTCGGGACTACGTTGAGTTCTTC. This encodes CAWSRDYVEFF. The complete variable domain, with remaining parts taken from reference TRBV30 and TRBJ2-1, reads SQTIHQWPATLVQPVGSPLSLECTVEGTSNPNLYWYRQAAGRGLQLLFYSVGIGQISSEVPQNLSASRPQDRQFILSSKKLLLSDSGFYLCAWSRDYVEFFGPGTRLTVL.

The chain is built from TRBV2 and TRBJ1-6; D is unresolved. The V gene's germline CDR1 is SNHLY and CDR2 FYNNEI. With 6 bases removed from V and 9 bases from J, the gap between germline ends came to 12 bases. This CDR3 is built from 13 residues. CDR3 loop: CASSVLQASPLHF. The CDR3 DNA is TGTGCCAGCAGCGTACTTCAGGCTTCACCCCTCCACTTT.

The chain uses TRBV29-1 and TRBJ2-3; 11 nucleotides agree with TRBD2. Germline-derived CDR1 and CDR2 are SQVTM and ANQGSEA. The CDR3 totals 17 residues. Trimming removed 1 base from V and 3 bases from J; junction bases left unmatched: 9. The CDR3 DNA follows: TGCAGCGTTGAAGCCGTGACTAGCGGGATGTGGACAGATACGCAGTATTTT. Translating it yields CSVEAVTSGMWTDTQYF.

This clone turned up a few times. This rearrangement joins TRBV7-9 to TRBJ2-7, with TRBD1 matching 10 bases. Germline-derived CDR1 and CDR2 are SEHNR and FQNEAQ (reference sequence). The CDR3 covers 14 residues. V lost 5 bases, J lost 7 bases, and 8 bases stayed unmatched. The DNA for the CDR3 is TGTGCCAGCAGCCTTTTGGACAGGGGGGAAGAGCAGTACTTC. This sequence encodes CASSLLDRGEEQYF.

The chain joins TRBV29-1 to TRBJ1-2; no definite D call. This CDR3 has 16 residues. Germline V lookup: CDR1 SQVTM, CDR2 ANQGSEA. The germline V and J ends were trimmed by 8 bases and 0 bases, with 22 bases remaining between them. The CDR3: CSPPGVWRTTNYGYTF. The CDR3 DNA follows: TGCAGCCCACCTGGGGTGTGGAGGACCACTAACTATGGCTACACCTTC.

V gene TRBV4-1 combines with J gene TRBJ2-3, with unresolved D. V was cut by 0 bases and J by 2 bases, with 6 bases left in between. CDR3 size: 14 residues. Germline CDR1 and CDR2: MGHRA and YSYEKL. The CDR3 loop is CASSQDTATDTQYF. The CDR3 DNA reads TGCGCCAGCAGCCAAGATACAGCCACAGATACGCAGTATTTT.

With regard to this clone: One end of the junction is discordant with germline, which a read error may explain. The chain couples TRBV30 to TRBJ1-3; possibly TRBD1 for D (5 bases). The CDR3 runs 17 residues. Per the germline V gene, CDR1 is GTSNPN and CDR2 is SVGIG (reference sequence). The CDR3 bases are TGTGCCTGGAGTGAGGGTTTATGGGGCCTCTCTGGAAGCACCATATATTTT. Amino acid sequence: CAWSEGLWGLSGSTIYF.

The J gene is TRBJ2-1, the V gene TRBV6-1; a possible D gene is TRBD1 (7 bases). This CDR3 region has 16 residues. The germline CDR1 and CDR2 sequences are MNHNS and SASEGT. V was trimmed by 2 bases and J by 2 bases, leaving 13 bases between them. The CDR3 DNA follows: TGTGCCAGCAGTGAATACCCAGGGGGGACCTACAATGAGCAGTTCTTC. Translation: CASSEYPGGTYNEQFF.

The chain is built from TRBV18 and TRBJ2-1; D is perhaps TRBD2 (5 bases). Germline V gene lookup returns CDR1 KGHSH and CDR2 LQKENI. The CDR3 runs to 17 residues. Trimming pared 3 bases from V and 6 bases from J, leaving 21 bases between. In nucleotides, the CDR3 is TGTGCCAGCTCACCCCGGGGTGAGGGTTTAGTAGGCAATGAGCAGTTCTTC. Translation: CASSPRGEGLVGNEQFF.

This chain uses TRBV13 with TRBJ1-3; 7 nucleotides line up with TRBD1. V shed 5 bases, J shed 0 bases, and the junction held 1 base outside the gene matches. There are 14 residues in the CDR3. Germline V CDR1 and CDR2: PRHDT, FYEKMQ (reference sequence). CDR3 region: CASSGTDSGNTIYF. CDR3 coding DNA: TGTGCCAGCAGCGGGACAGACTCTGGAAACACCATATATTTT.

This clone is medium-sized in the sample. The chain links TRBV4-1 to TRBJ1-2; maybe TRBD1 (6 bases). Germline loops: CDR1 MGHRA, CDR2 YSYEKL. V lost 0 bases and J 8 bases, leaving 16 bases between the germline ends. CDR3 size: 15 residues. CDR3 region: CASSQEGAVILGYTF. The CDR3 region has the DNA TGCGCCAGCAGCCAAGAGGGGGCGGTAATCTTGGGCTACACCTTC.

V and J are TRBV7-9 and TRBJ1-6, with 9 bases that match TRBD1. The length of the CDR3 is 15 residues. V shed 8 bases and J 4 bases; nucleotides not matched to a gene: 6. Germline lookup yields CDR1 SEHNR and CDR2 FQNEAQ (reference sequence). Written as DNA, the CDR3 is TGTGCCAGCGGACAGGGGAGAGGGTATAATTCACCCCTCCACTTT. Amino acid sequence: CASGQGRGYNSPLHF.

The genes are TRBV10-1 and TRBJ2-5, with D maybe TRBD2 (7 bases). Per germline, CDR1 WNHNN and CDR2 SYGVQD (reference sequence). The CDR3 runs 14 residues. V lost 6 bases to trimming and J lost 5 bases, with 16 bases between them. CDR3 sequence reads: CASRRGGRGETQYF. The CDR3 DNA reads TGCGCCAGCAGAAGGGGGGGAAGGGGGGAGACCCAGTACTTC.

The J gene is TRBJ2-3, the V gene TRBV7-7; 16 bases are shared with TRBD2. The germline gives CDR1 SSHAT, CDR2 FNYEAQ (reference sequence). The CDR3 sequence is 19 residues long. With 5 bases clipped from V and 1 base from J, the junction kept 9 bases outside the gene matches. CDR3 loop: CASSPGTSGGAWGTDTQYF. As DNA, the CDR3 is TGTGCCAGCAGCCCCGGGACTAGCGGGGGGGCCTGGGGCACAGATACGCAGTATTTT.

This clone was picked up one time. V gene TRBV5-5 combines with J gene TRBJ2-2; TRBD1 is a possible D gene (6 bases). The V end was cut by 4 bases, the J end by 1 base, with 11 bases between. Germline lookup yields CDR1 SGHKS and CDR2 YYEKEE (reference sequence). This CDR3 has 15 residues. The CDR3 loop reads CASSNKGQNTGELFF. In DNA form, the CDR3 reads TGTGCCAGCAGCAATAAGGGACAGAACACCGGGGAGCTGTTTTTT.

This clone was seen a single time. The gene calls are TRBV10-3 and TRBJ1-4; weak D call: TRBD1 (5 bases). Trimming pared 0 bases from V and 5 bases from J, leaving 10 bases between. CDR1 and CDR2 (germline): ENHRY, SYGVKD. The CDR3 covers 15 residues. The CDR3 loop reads CAISESGGVNEKLFF. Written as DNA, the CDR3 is TGTGCCATCAGTGAGTCTGGAGGGGTAAATGAAAAACTGTTTTTT.

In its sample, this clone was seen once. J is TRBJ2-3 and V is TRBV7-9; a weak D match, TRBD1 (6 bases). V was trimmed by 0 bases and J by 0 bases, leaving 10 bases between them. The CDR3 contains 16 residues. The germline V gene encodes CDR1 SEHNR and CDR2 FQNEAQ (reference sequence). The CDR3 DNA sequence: TGTGCCAGCAGCTTAGCCCGGACAGAGAGCACAGATACGCAGTATTTT. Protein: CASSLARTESTDTQYF.

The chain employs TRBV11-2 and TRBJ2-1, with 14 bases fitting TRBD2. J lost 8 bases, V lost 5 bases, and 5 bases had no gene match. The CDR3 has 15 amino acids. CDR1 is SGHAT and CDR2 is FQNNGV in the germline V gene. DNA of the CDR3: TGTGCCAGCAGCCCCCGACTAGCGGGAGGGGATGAGCAGTTCTTC. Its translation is CASSPRLAGGDEQFF.

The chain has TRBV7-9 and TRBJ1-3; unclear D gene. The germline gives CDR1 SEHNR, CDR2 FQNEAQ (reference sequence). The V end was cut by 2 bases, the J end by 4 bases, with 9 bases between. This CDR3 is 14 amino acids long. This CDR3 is CASSLLPLGNTIYF. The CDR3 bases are TGTGCCAGCAGCTTACTACCTCTAGGAAACACCATATATTTT.

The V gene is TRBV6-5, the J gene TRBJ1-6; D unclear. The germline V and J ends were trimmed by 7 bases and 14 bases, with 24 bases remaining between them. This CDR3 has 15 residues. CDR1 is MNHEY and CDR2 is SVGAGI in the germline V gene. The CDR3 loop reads CASTAVRRSIASLHF. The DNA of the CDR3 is TGTGCCAGCACCGCCGTCCGTAGGAGCATTGCCTCCCTCCACTTT.

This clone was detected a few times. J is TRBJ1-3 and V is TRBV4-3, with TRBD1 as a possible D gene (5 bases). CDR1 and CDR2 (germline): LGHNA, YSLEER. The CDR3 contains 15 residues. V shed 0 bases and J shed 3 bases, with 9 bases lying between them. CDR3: CASSQDQGVGNTIYF. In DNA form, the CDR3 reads TGCGCCAGCAGCCAAGATCAGGGCGTTGGAAACACCATATATTTT.

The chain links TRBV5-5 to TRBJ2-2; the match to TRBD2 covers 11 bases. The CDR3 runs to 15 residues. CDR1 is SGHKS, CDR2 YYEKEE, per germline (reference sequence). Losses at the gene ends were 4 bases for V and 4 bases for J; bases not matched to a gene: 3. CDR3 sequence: CASSPTSGGTGELFF. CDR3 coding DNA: TGTGCCAGCAGCCCAACTAGCGGGGGCACCGGGGAGCTGTTTTTT.

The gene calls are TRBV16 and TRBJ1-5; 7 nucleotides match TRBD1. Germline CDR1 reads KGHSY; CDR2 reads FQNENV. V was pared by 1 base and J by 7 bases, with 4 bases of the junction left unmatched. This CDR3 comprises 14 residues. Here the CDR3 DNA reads TGTGCCAGCAGCCAATTCCAGGGGGTACAGCCCCAGCATTTT. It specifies CASSQFQGVQPQHF.

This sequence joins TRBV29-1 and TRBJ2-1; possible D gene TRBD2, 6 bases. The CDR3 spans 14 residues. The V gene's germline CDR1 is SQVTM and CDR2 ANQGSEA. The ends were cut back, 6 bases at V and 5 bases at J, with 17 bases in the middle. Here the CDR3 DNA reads TGCAGCGTGAAGAGAAGCGGAGGGGACAATGAGCAGTTCTTC. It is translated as CSVKRSGGDNEQFF.

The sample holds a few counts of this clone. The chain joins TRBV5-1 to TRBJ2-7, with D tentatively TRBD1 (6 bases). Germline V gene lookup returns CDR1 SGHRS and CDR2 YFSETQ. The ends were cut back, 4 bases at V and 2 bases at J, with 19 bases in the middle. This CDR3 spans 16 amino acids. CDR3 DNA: TGCGCCAGCAGCCTTGATTCAGCGACAGGCCCCTACGAGCAGTACTTC. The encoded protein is CASSLDSATGPYEQYF.

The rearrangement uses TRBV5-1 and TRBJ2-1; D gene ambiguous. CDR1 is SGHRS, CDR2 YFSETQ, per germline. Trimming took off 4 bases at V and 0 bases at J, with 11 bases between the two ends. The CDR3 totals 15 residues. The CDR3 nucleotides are TGCGCCAGCAGCCCCCAAGCCCCCTCCTACAATGAGCAGTTCTTC. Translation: CASSPQAPSYNEQFF.